This T cell receptor beta chain was profiled in a study of identical twins. Every donor was a healthy Caucasian. The germline gives CDR1 SQVTM, CDR2 ANQGSEA. CDR3 size: 15 residues. The V gene end was trimmed by 6 bases and the J gene end by 1 base; junction bases not matched to a gene: 5. TCRdb redid the calling of the 5' RACE reads with MiXCR, one entry per CDR3 protein. The sample has 690,000 or so distinct CDR3 sequences, about 9.4% seen once. This clonotype was seen at least ten times. The same sample was also used in a study of yellow fever vaccine responses in identical twins.

The chain couples TRBV29-1 to TRBJ1-4; TRBD1 aligns across 10 bases. The receptor was isolated from a woman aged 18 to 35 in good health. The sequencing sample was made of PBMCs. CDR3 amino acids: CSVTRDRGTNEKLFF. CDR3 coding DNA: TGCAGCGTCACCCGGGACAGGGGAACTAATGAAAAACTGTTTTTT. The full variable domain, rest sourced from reference TRBV29-1 and TRBJ1-4, is SAVISQKPSRDICQRGTSLTIQCQVDSQVTMMFWYRQQPGQSLTLIATANQGSEATYESGFVIDKFPISRPNLTFSTLTVSNMSPEDSSIYLCSVTRDRGTNEKLFFGSGTQLSVL.